A selection of T cell receptor beta chains follows, all from one sample in a study of coeliac disease. Method: immunoSEQ multiplex PCR; TCRdb's copy keeps in-frame clones and lacks some. Counted here are roughly 1,600 clones, roughly 67% occurring once; the ten biggest clones make up approximately 25%. The sequenced material came from intraepithelial lymphocytes from the gut. These receptors came from a woman aged 45-60 years with celiac disease on a gluten-free diet. Both conserved end residues are part of each CDR3. A D gene is named only where the DNA matches it firmly. Some rows mark clone size as missing; the rest say once, few, many or name a class of expanded clone.

J: TRBJ2-7
size: -
V: TRBV11-2
D: -
DNA: TGTGCCAGCAGTCACCTCGGGGGATCGAGCTCCTACGAGCAGTACTTC
CDR3: CASSHLGGSSSYEQYF

J: TRBJ2-1
size: -
V: TRBV18
D: TRBD1
DNA: TGTGCCAGCTCACCACTAAGTCAAGGGGGCAGGGAGCAGTTCTTC
CDR3: CASSPLSQGGREQFF

J: TRBJ2-1
size: -
V: TRBV6-1
D: -
DNA: TGTGCCAGCAGTGAAATCCCCGTTCGCGAATACAATGAGCAGTTCTTC
CDR3: CASSEIPVREYNEQFF

J: TRBJ2-2
size: -
V: TRBV7-3
D: TRBD2
DNA: TGTGCCAGCAGCCCGGGGGGTAGCGGGGGAACCGGGGAGCTGTTTTTT
CDR3: CASSPGGSGGTGELFF

J: TRBJ1-4
size: -
V: TRBV4-1
D: -
DNA: TGCGCCAGCAGCAGCTATGGGGCAGGGGTGACAACTAATGAAAAACTGTTTTTT
CDR3: CASSSYGAGVTTNEKLFF

J: TRBJ1-5
size: few
V: TRBV2
D: -
DNA: TGTGCCAGCAGTGAAAACAGGGTTTACAACTACAATAGCAATCAGCCCCAGCATTTT
CDR3: CASSENRVYNYNSNQPQHF

J: TRBJ1-5
size: -
V: TRBV28
D: TRBD1
DNA: TGTGCCAGCAGTTATGGACAGGGGGCAAATCAGCCCCAGCATTTT
CDR3: CASSYGQGANQPQHF

J: TRBJ1-6
size: -
V: TRBV28
D: TRBD1
DNA: TGTGCCAGTATAGACGGACAGGGGGCAACCTCACCCCTCCACTTT
CDR3: CASIDGQGATSPLHF

J: TRBJ1-1
size: -
V: TRBV5-1
D: -
DNA: TGCGCCAGCAGCCCAGGGCCGTTCGGGGGTAACACTGAAGCTTTCTTT
CDR3: CASSPGPFGGNTEAFF

J: TRBJ2-1
size: -
V: TRBV6-6
D: TRBD2
DNA: TGTGCCAGCAGACGGACTAGCGGGGTTTATGAGCAGTTCTTC
CDR3: CASRRTSGVYEQFF

J: TRBJ2-5
size: few
V: TRBV7-2
D: -
DNA: TGTGCCAGCAGCTTCGCGTACCAAGAGACCCAGTACTTC
CDR3: CASSFAYQETQYF

J: TRBJ2-5
size: -
V: TRBV5-4
D: -
DNA: TGTGCCAGCGGCGGAGCTAGTCAAGAGACCCAGTACTTC
CDR3: CASGGASQETQYF

J: TRBJ1-1
size: -
V: TRBV27
D: TRBD1
DNA: TGTGCCAGCAGTTTATTCGACAGGGACACTGAAGCTTTCTTT
CDR3: CASSLFDRDTEAFF

J: TRBJ2-7
size: -
V: TRBV18
D: TRBD1
DNA: TGTGCCAGCTCACCACTCCAAGTAAGGACAGGGGGTTACGAGCAGTACTTC
CDR3: CASSPLQVRTGGYEQYF

J: TRBJ2-3
size: -
V: TRBV2
D: TRBD2
DNA: TGTGCCAGCAGTTCGACTAGCGGGGTTACAGATACGCAGTATTTT
CDR3: CASSSTSGVTDTQYF

J: TRBJ2-3
size: -
V: TRBV29-1
D: -
DNA: TGCAGCGTCGTGGACTCCTTAGGCACAGATACGCAGTATTTT
CDR3: CSVVDSLGTDTQYF

J: TRBJ2-2
size: -
V: TRBV18
D: -
DNA: TGTGCCAGCTCACCACTTCAACTCAGGGCGAACACCGGGGAGCTGTTTTTT
CDR3: CASSPLQLRANTGELFF

J: TRBJ2-3
size: -
V: TRBV7-9
D: TRBD2
DNA: TGTGCCAGCAGCTTACCGACTAGCGGGGGCCCAAGCACAGATACGCAGTATTTT
CDR3: CASSLPTSGGPSTDTQYF

J: TRBJ2-3
size: -
V: TRBV11-1
D: -
DNA: TGTGCCAGCAGCTTAGGCAGGGGAACCCATACGCAGTATTTT
CDR3: CASSLGRGTHTQYF

J: TRBJ2-1
size: few
V: TRBV7-9
D: TRBD2
DNA: TGTGCCAGCAGCTCTAATTTAGCGGGGGAGAGCTACAATGAGCAGTTCTTC
CDR3: CASSSNLAGESYNEQFF

J: TRBJ2-6
size: -
V: TRBV5-6
D: -
DNA: TGTGCCAGCAGCTTGACACGGGGGGCAGGTGGGGCCAACGTCCTGACTTTC
CDR3: CASSLTRGAGGANVLTF

J: TRBJ2-2
size: -
V: TRBV5-1
D: TRBD1
DNA: TGCGCCAGCAGCAAGGGACAGGGGACCGGGGAGCTGTTTTTT
CDR3: CASSKGQGTGELFF

J: TRBJ1-2
size: large
V: TRBV2
D: TRBD1
DNA: TGTGCCGGCCTCCCCGGGACAGTCATAGGCTACACCTTC
CDR3: CAGLPGTVIGYTF

J: TRBJ1-2
size: -
V: TRBV27
D: -
DNA: TGTGCCAGCAGACATTTAGCAGGGTTTCGGGGCTACACCTTC
CDR3: CASRHLAGFRGYTF

J: TRBJ1-5
size: -
V: TRBV2
D: -
DNA: TGTGCCAGCAGTGAAGGTTTACAAGGGGATCAGCCCCAGCATTTT
CDR3: CASSEGLQGDQPQHF

J: TRBJ1-6
size: -
V: TRBV25-1
D: TRBD1
DNA: TGTGCCAGCAGTAACGCAGGGGGCTCACCCCTCCACTTT
CDR3: CASSNAGGSPLHF

J: TRBJ1-5
size: -
V: TRBV27
D: -
DNA: TGTGCCAGCAGTTTATCGGGCGGTATTCAGGGGCCCCAGCATTTT
CDR3: CASSLSGGIQGPQHF

J: TRBJ2-5
size: -
V: TRBV7-8
D: TRBD1
DNA: TGTGCCAGCAGCTCTACGGGACAGGGGTACCAAGAGACCCAGTACTTC
CDR3: CASSSTGQGYQETQYF

J: TRBJ2-4
size: -
V: TRBV29-1
D: -
DNA: TGCAGCGCCTTACTAGCCAAAAACATTCAGTACTTC
CDR3: CSALLAKNIQYF

J: TRBJ2-1
size: few
V: TRBV19
D: TRBD2
DNA: TGTGCCAGTAGCCCGGGACTAGCGGGGGCCCTCTACAATGAGCAGTTCTTC
CDR3: CASSPGLAGALYNEQFF